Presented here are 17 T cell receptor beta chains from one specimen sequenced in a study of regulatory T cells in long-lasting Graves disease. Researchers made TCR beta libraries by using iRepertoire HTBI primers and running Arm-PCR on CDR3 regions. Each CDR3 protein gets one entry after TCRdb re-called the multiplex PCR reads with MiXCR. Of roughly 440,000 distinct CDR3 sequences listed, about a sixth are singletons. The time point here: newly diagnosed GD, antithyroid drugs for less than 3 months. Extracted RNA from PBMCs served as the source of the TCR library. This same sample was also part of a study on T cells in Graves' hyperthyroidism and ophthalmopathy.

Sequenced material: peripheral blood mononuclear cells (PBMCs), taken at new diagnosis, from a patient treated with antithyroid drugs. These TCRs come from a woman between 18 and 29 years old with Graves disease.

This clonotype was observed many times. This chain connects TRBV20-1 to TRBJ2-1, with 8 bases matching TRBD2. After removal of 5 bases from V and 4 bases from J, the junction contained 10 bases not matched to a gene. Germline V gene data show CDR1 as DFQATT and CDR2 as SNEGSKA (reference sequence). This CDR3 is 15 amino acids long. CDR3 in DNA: TGCAGTGCTGGGTGGGCGCGGGAGGTTTACAATGAGCAGTTCTTC. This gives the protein CSAGWAREVYNEQFF.

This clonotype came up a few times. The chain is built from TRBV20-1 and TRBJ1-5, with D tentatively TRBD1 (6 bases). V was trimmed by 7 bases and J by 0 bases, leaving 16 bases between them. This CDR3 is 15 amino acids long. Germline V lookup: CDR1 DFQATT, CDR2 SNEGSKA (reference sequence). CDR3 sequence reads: CSGQSGDYSNQPQHF. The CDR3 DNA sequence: TGCAGTGGCCAATCAGGGGATTATAGCAATCAGCCCCAGCATTTT.

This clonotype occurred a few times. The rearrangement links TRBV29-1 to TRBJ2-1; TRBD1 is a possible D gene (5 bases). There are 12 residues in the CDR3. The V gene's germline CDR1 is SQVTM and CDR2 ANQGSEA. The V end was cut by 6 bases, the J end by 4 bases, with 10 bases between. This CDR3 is CSVGVGYNEQFF. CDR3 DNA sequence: TGCAGCGTAGGGGTGGGATACAATGAGCAGTTCTTC.

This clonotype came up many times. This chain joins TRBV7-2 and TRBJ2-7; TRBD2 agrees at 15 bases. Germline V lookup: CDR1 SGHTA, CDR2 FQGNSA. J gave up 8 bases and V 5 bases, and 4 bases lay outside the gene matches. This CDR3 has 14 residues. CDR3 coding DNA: TGTGCCAGCAGCCTCGGGACTAGCGGGAGGAAGCAGTACTTC. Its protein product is CASSLGTSGRKQYF.

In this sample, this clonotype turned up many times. The CDR3 spells CASSLIQLRTETQYF. Written as DNA, the CDR3 is TGTGCCAGCAGTTTAATACAGCTTAGGACGGAGACCCAGTACTTC. The rearrangement joins TRBV28 to TRBJ2-5; D unresolved. Trimming took off 2 bases at V and 5 bases at J, with 15 bases between the two ends. Germline V gives CDR1 MDHEN, CDR2 SYDVKM. The CDR3 has 15 amino acids.

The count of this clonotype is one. The DNA of the CDR3 is TGTGCCAGCAGCTTGTTCGCGGGAGAGACCCAGTACTTC. The encoded protein is CASSLFAGETQYF. The chain recombines TRBV7-3 with TRBJ2-5, with a tentative D call TRBD2 (5 bases). Germline V CDR1 and CDR2: SGHTA, FQGTGA. V lost 3 bases and J lost 4, with 9 bases in between. There are 13 residues in the CDR3.

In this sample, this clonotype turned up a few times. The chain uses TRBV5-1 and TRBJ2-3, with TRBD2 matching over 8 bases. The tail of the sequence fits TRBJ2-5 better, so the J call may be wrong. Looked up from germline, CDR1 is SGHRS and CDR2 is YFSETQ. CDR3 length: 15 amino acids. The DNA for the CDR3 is TGCGCCAGCAGCTTTACGGGAGGGCCGAGCGAGACCCAGTACTTC. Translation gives CASSFTGGPSETQYF.

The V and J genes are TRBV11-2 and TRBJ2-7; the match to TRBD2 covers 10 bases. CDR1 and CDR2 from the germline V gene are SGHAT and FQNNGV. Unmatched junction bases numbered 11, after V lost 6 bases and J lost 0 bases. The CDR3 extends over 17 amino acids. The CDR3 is CASSPGLAALSSYEQYF. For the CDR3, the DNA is TGTGCCAGCAGTCCTGGACTAGCGGCGCTTAGCTCCTACGAGCAGTACTTC.

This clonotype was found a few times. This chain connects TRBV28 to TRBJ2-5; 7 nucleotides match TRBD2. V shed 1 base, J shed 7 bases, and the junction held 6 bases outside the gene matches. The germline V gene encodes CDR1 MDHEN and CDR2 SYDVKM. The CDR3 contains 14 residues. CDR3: CASSLSAGAWTQYF. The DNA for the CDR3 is TGTGCCAGCAGTTTATCGGCGGGAGCGTGGACCCAGTACTTC.

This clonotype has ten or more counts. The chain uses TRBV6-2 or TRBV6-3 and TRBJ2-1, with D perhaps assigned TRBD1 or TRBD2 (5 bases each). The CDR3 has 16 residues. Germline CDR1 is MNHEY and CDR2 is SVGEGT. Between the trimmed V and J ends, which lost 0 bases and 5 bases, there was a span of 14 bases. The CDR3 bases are TGTGCCAGCAGTTACTCGAGGGCAGGGTGGGACAATGAGCAGTTCTTC. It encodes CASSYSRAGWDNEQFF.

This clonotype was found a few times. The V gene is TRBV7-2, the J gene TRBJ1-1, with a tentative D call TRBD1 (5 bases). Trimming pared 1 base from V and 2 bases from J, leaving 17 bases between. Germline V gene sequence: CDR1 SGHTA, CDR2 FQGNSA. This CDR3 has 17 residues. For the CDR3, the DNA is TGTGCCAGCAGCTTAGTATTAGCGGGGACCTTTAACACTGAAGCTTTCTTT. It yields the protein CASSLVLAGTFNTEAFF.

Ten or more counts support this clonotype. CDR3 bases: TGTGCCTGGAGTGTAATTCGGGCGGATACGCAGTATTTT. It yields the protein CAWSVIRADTQYF. V gene TRBV30 combines with J gene TRBJ2-3, with D unclear. V lost 0 bases, J lost 6 bases, and 10 bases lay in between. This CDR3 has 13 amino acids. Germline CDR1 is GTSNPN and CDR2 is SVGIG (reference sequence).

The CDR3 DNA sequence: TGTGCCAGCAGCCTAGTAAGGACAGTGAGAAAAGAGACCCAGTACTTC. Protein product: CASSLVRTVRKETQYF. The chain employs TRBV7-3 and TRBJ2-5; tentative D call: TRBD1 (6 bases). This CDR3 spans 16 amino acids. V was pared by 5 bases and J by 3 bases, with 19 bases between. Germline V CDR1 and CDR2: SGHTA, FQGTGA.

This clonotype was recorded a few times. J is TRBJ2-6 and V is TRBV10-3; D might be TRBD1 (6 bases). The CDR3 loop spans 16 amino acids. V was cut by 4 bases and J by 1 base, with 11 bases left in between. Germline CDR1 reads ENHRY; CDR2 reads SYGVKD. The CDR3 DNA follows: TGTGCCATCAGTGCCATACAGGGATCTGGGGCCAACGTCCTGACTTTC. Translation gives CAISAIQGSGANVLTF.

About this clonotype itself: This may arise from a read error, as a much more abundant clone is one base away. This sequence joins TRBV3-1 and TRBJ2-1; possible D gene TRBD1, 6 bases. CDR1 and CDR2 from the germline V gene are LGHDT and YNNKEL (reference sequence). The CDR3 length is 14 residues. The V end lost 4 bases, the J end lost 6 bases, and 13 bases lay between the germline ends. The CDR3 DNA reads TGTGCCAGCAGCCTCCATGACAGGTCCAATGAGCAGTTCTTC. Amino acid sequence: CASSLHDRSNEQFF.

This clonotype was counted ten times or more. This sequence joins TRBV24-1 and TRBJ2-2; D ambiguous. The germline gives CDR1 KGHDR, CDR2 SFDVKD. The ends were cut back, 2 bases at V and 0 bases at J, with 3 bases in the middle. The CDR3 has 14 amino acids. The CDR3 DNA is TGTGCCACCAGTGATTGGTCGAACACCGGGGAGCTGTTTTTT. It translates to CATSDWSNTGELFF.

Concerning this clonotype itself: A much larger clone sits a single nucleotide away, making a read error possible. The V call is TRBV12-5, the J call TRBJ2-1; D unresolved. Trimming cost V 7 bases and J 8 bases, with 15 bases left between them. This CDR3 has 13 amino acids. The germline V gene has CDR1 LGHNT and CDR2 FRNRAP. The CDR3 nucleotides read TGTGCTAGTGCCCCCGCCCTTTCGGATGAGCAGTTCTTC. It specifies CASAPALSDEQFF.